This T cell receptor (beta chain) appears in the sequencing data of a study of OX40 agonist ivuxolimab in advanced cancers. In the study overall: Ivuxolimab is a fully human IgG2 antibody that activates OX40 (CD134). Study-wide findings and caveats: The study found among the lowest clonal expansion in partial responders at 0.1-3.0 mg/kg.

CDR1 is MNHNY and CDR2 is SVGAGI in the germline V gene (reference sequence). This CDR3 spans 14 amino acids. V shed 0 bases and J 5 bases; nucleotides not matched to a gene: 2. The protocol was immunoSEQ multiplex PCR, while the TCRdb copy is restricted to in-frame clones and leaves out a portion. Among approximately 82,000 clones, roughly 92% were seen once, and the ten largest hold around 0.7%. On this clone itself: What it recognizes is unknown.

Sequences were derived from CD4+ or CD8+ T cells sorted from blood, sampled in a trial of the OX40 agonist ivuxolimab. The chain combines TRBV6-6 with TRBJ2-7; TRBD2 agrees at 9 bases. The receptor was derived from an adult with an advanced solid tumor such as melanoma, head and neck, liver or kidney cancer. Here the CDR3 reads CASSYSGLANEQYF. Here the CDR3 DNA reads TGTGCCAGCAGTTACTCGGGACTAGCTAACGAGCAGTACTTC.